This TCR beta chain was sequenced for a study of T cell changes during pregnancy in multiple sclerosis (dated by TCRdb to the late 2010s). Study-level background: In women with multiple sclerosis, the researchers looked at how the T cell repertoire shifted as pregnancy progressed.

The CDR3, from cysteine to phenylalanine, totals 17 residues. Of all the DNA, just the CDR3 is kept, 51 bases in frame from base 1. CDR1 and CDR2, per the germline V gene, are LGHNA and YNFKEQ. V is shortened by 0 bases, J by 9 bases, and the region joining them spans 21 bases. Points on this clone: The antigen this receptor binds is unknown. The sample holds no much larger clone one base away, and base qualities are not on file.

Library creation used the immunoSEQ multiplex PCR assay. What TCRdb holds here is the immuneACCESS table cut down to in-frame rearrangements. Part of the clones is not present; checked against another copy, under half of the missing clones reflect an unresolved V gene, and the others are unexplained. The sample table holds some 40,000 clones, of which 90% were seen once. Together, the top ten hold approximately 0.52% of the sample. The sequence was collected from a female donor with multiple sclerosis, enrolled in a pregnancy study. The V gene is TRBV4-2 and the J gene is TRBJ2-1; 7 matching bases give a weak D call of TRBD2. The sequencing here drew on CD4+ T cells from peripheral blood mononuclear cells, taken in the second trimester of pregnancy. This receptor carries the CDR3 CASSQEKGGGPISEQFF. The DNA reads TGTGCCAGCAGCCAAGAAAAGGGGGGAGGGCCTATAAGTGAGCAGTTCTTC.